The 26 T cell receptor beta chains presented below share a single source sample, sequenced in a study of vaccination and CD4 T cells after COVID-19. The treatment here: roughly 10-day PBMC culture with coronavirus spike peptide pools or control peptides (ViraFEST assay). These receptors' antigens are unknown. Researchers used the Oncomine TCR Beta short-read assay to sequence DNA from cultured CD4+ T cells. TCRdb re-called the PCR reads through MiXCR, storing one row per CDR3 protein. The sample contains approximately 9,500 distinct CDR3 sequences, roughly 25% of which appear only once. The source was CD4+ T cells from blood, cultured in vitro, collected after SARS-CoV-2 vaccination. Receptors were obtained from a human donor who had recovered from COVID-19.

This chain's CDR3 is CASEGGGGEQYF. The CDR3 bases are TGTGCCAGCGAGGGAGGGGGGGGCGAGCAGTACTTC. V gene TRBV7-9 combines with J gene TRBJ2-7, with a tentative D call TRBD2 (7 bases). Trimming took 8 bases from V and 6 from J, leaving 14 bases between them. CDR1 is SEHNR and CDR2 is FQNEAQ in the germline V gene (reference sequence). This CDR3 has 12 amino acids.

The chain uses TRBV6-4 and TRBJ2-1; D remains unclear. This CDR3 is 13 amino acids long. The V gene's germline CDR1 is MRHNA and CDR2 SNTAGT. With 3 bases removed from V and 3 bases from J, the gap between germline ends came to 6 bases. The CDR3 DNA reads as TGTGCCAGCAGTGAAGTCCTCTACAATGAGCAGTTCTTC. Its translation: CASSEVLYNEQFF.

This clonotype came up a few times. V is TRBV4-3 and J is TRBJ1-1, with D possibly being TRBD1 (5 bases). This CDR3 is 13 amino acids long. Trimming took 5 bases from V and 5 from J, leaving 12 bases between them. CDR1 and CDR2 from the germline V gene are LGHNA and YSLEER. The CDR3 DNA follows: TGCGCCAGCAGCTTACAGGTTGGGACTGAAGCTTTCTTT. Its protein product is CASSLQVGTEAFF.

The chain couples TRBV28 to TRBJ2-5, with D uncertain. V lost 8 bases, J lost 3 bases, and 13 bases lay in between. Germline V CDR1 and CDR2: MDHEN, SYDVKM. The CDR3 loop spans 13 amino acids. The CDR3 reads CASSRRVEETQYF. CDR3 bases: TGTGCCAGCTCCCGTCGGGTGGAAGAGACCCAGTACTTC.

This clonotype appeared a single time. J is TRBJ2-1 and V is TRBV20-1; D possibly corresponds to TRBD2 (6 bases). V shed 8 bases and J shed 3 bases, with 23 bases lying between them. Germline V lookup: CDR1 DFQATT, CDR2 SNEGSKA (reference sequence). The CDR3 length is 16 residues. The CDR3 sequence is CSTTQPTSSHYNEQFF. In nucleotides, the CDR3 is TGCAGTACTACCCAACCCACTAGCAGCCACTACAATGAGCAGTTCTTC.

This clonotype is medium-sized within its sample. The chain employs TRBV6-1 and TRBJ1-1; no definite D call. The V end was cut by 6 bases, the J end by 1 base, with 9 bases between. This CDR3 has 13 amino acids. Germline-derived CDR1 and CDR2 are MNHNS and SASEGT. The CDR3 DNA follows: TGTGCCAGCAGGTCAACAGCGAACACTGAAGCTTTCTTT. Its protein is CASRSTANTEAFF.

With regard to this clonotype: A read error may produce the germline difference seen at one junction end. V usage is TRBV6-1 and J usage is TRBJ2-7, with 12 bases fitting TRBD1. The CDR3 has 15 amino acids. Germline CDR1 MNHNS, CDR2 SASEGT. The CDR3 DNA reads as TGTGCCAGCAGTCAGGGGACAGGGGGCTCCTGCGAGCAGTACTTC. It encodes CASSQGTGGSCEQYF.

This clonotype was detected a few times. The genes are TRBV19 and TRBJ1-5, with D uncertain. V was shortened by 1 base and J by 9 bases, with 10 bases between the two germline ends. CDR3 length: 13 amino acids. The germline V gene has CDR1 LNHDA and CDR2 SQIVND (reference sequence). CDR3: CASSIGRAGPQHF. The DNA for the CDR3 is TGTGCCAGTAGTATAGGAAGGGCCGGGCCCCAGCATTTT.

This clonotype is deemed medium-sized. This chain joins TRBV7-2 and TRBJ2-3; unclear D gene. V lost 0 bases and J 4 bases, leaving 14 bases between the germline ends. CDR3 length: 16 residues. CDR1 and CDR2 from the germline V gene are SGHTA and FQGNSA. Here the CDR3 DNA reads TGTGCCAGCAGCTTAGCCCGGGCTAGAAGTGCAGATACGCAGTATTTT. The encoded protein is CASSLARARSADTQYF. Full variable domain (rest looked up from reference TRBV7-2 and TRBJ2-3): GAGVSQSPSNKVTEKGKDVELRCDPISGHTALYWYRQSLGQGLEFLIYFQGNSAPDKSGLPSDRFSAERTGGSVSTLTIQRTQQEDSAVYLCASSLARARSADTQYFGPGTRLTVL.

The chain has TRBV11-2 and TRBJ1-6, with a weak D call TRBD1 (5 bases). This CDR3 comprises 15 residues. Trimming took 5 bases from V and 6 from J, leaving 14 bases between them. Germline lookup yields CDR1 SGHAT and CDR2 FQNNGV. CDR3 sequence: CASSPVGGANSPLHF. As DNA, the CDR3 is TGTGCCAGCAGCCCGGTTGGAGGGGCTAATTCACCCCTCCACTTT.

This clonotype has more than one count but fewer than ten. The CDR3 sequence: CASSPLSYEQYF. DNA of the CDR3: TGTGCCAGCAGCCCCCTTTCCTACGAGCAGTACTTC. V and J are TRBV6-2 or TRBV6-3 and TRBJ2-7; D is undetermined. Germline CDR1 is MNHEY and CDR2 is SVGEGT. Trimming removed 6 bases from V and 1 base from J, with 7 bases in between. The CDR3 extends over 12 amino acids.

Remarks on this clonotype: The junction departs from the called germline gene at one end, perhaps through a read error. V usage is TRBV6-5 and J usage is TRBJ2-1; 10 bases align to TRBD2. Germline V gene data show CDR1 as MNHEY and CDR2 as SVGAGI. CDR3 size: 13 residues. The CDR3 nucleotides read TGTGCCAGCAGTTACTCCGGGCTAGCGGGAGAACTCTTC. The encoded protein is CASSYSGLAGELF.

This clonotype is judged medium-sized. The rearrangement joins TRBV6-5 to TRBJ2-7; TRBD2 is a possible D gene (5 bases). The length of the CDR3 is 15 residues. Germline lookup yields CDR1 MNHEY and CDR2 SVGAGI. V gave up 4 bases and J gave up 1 base, with 14 bases separating them. DNA for the CDR3: TGTGCCAGCAGTTTTACACAAACGGGGTCCTACGAGCAGTACTTC. It yields the protein CASSFTQTGSYEQYF.

The chain has TRBV29-1 and TRBJ1-1; D may be TRBD1 (5 bases). The CDR3 is 13 amino acids. The V end was cut by 6 bases, the J end by 0 bases, with 11 bases between. Germline loops: CDR1 SQVTM, CDR2 ANQGSEA. CDR3 sequence reads: CSVVSDMNTEAFF. As DNA, the CDR3 is TGCAGCGTGGTTTCGGACATGAACACTGAAGCTTTCTTT.

The J gene is TRBJ2-3, the V gene TRBV7-2; 10 bases match TRBD2. The V gene's germline CDR1 is SGHTA and CDR2 FQGNSA. The V segment lost 2 bases and the J segment 5 bases; nucleotides outside the gene matches: 1. The CDR3 spans 14 residues. The CDR3 coding sequence is TGTGCCAGCAGCTTACTAGCGGGAGAAGATACGCAGTATTTT. Amino acid sequence: CASSLLAGEDTQYF.

The J gene is TRBJ2-7, the V gene TRBV27; 8 nucleotides agree with TRBD2. This CDR3 region has 16 residues. From germline, CDR1 is MNHEY and CDR2 SMNVEV (reference sequence). V shed 0 bases, J shed 6 bases, and the junction held 10 bases outside the gene matches. The CDR3 sequence is CASSLSSAGGRREQYF. In DNA, the CDR3 is TGTGCCAGCAGTTTATCGAGTGCGGGAGGCCGCCGCGAGCAGTACTTC.

This clonotype is labeled large. The V call is TRBV21-1, the J call TRBJ2-3; the table's D gene call, TRBD2, was not cross checked with the DNA. TRBV21-1 is an annotated pseudogene. The CDR3 has 17 residues. For the CDR3, the DNA is TGTGCCAGCAGCATGAGGGAGCGGGAGGCCTCCACAGATACGCAGTATTTT. As protein: CASSMREREASTDTQYF.

The chain is built from TRBV7-8 and TRBJ2-7, with D perhaps matching TRBD1 or TRBD2 (9 bases each). V lost 1 base and J 7 bases, leaving 20 bases between the germline ends. This CDR3 spans 16 amino acids. CDR1 SGHVS and CDR2 FQNEAQ come from the germline V gene. The CDR3 reads CASSLVRASGTGEQYF. CDR3 DNA: TGTGCCAGCAGCTTAGTCAGGGCTAGCGGGACAGGGGAGCAGTACTTC.

The J gene is TRBJ1-2, the V gene TRBV6-5; weak D call: TRBD1 (6 bases). The CDR3 has 13 amino acids. V dropped 2 bases and J dropped 5 bases, with 9 bases sitting between them. Germline-derived CDR1 and CDR2 are MNHEY and SVGAGI. The CDR3 nucleotides are TGTGCCAGCAGTTACGGGGGGCGGTATGGCTACACCTTC. It translates to CASSYGGRYGYTF.

This clonotype was observed a handful of times. The CDR3 DNA reads TGTGCCAGCAGTCCCCGGGGCGTTCGAGCTGGCTACACCTTC. Translation: CASSPRGVRAGYTF. The chain uses TRBV6-1 and TRBJ1-2; maybe TRBD1 (5 bases). V was clipped by 5 bases and J by 7 bases, with 17 bases between them. CDR3 size: 14 residues. The germline V gene encodes CDR1 MNHNS and CDR2 SASEGT.

This chain joins TRBV19 and TRBJ2-2; 10 nucleotides agree with TRBD2. V gave up 5 bases and J gave up 2 bases; unmatched junction bases: 2. Germline CDR1 is LNHDA and CDR2 is SQIVND (reference sequence). The CDR3 length is 15 residues. CDR3 protein: CASSGLAVNTGELFF. The CDR3 region has the DNA TGTGCCAGTAGTGGACTAGCGGTTAACACCGGGGAGCTGTTTTTT.

V gene TRBV24-1 combines with J gene TRBJ1-5; D is undetermined. The CDR3 is 14 residues long. Germline assignment: CDR1 KGHDR and CDR2 SFDVKD. The germline V and J ends were trimmed by 8 bases and 4 bases, with 14 bases remaining between them. CDR3 loop: CATIKGYGNQPQHF. In nucleotides, the CDR3 is TGTGCCACCATCAAGGGCTATGGGAATCAGCCCCAGCATTTT.

This clonotype was picked up a small number of times. The rearrangement links TRBV5-5 to TRBJ2-7; tentatively, D is TRBD1 or TRBD2 (5 bases each). Germline-derived CDR1 and CDR2 are SGHKS and YYEKEE (reference sequence). V was trimmed by 3 bases and J by 2 bases, leaving 12 bases between them. The CDR3 sequence is 14 residues long. CDR3 in DNA: TGTGCCAGCAGCTCAACGGGACGTACCTACGAGCAGTACTTC. The encoded protein is CASSSTGRTYEQYF.

The V and J genes are TRBV7-8 and TRBJ1-3; D is perhaps TRBD1 (6 bases). Germline CDR1 and CDR2: SGHVS and FQNEAQ. The CDR3 is made up of 16 amino acids. V lost 4 bases and J lost 0, with 13 bases in between. CDR3 bases: TGTGCCAGCAGCTCCAGGGGTCTCCTCTCTGGAAACACCATATATTTT. Translating it yields CASSSRGLLSGNTIYF.

This sequence joins TRBV24-1 and TRBJ2-1, with TRBD1 matching over 9 bases. V shed 1 base and J 8 bases; nucleotides not matched to a gene: 11. The length of the CDR3 is 17 residues. Germline CDR1 KGHDR, CDR2 SFDVKD. The CDR3 bases are TGTGCCACCAGTGATTTACCGGGACAGGGAAGGAATCATGAGCAGTTCTTC. Translating it yields CATSDLPGQGRNHEQFF.

This clonotype was picked up a small number of times. The gene calls are TRBV18 and TRBJ2-1; 7 nucleotides align to TRBD2. This CDR3 has 18 residues. Looked up from germline, CDR1 is KGHSH and CDR2 is LQKENI. V gave up 0 bases and J gave up 8 bases; unmatched junction bases: 16. The CDR3 nucleotides read TGTGCCAGCTCACCACCGGGCCGCGGGAGAATTCTACCCCATGAGCAGTTCTTC. As protein: CASSPPGRGRILPHEQFF.